This TCR beta chain appears in the sequencing data of a study of blood T cells in healthy people across ages. The wider study: For every two T cells, template switching captured about one barcoded beta molecule.

With a J-beta primer mix and a sample-barcoded 5' primer, a second PCR ran about 7 to 11 cycles. TCRdb passed the 5' RACE reads through MiXCR, listing each CDR3 protein once. Of about 730,000 distinct CDR3 sequences listed, approximately 43% are singletons. Germline assignment: CDR1 SEHNR and CDR2 FQNEAQ (reference sequence). The CDR3 spans 16 residues. Whole-study findings and limits: Underestimates were what the diversity estimates from one million T cells were considered to be.

The table lists this clonotype with a count of one. Its antigen is as yet unknown. One end of the junction varies from germline; a read error may be responsible. Donors ranged from about 6 to 95 years old and were healthy Caucasians in Russia. Peripheral blood, roughly 11 milliliters per donor, was collected. This chain links TRBV7-9 with TRBJ2-3, with 12 nucleotides matching TRBD2. The receptor was derived from a woman in her sixties in good health. Sequenced material: blood. The CDR3 DNA sequence: TGTGCCGGCAGCCAACGACTAGCGGGGGGCACAGATACGCAGTATTTT. Translated, it gives CAGSQRLAGGTDTQYF.